A selection of T cell receptor beta chains follows, all from one sample in a study of shared clonotypes between healthy human individuals. The data were produced by immunoSEQ multiplex PCR, yet TCRdb's version contains in-frame clones alone and is incomplete. The sample lists about half a million clones, about 84% occurring once. Sequenced sample: PBMCs. The receptors shown here come from a woman aged 40 to 49 in good health. Some clones in this sample may be carry-over from other donors' samples. The CDR3 runs from the conserved cysteine through the conserved F or W. A D gene is named only where the DNA matches it firmly. Clone size, where shown, is once, few, many, or a class for clones that have expanded.

>-|TRBJ1-1|-|TRBV29-1
TGCAGCGGTACGACAGGGAACACTGAAGCTTTCTTT
CSGTTGNTEAFF
>TRBD2|TRBJ2-7|-|TRBV29-1
TGCAGCGTGGTTATTGGACTAGCGGGAGTTTACGAGCAGTACTTC
CSVVIGLAGVYEQYF
>-|TRBJ2-7|-|TRBV10-2
TGCGCCAGCAGTGAGGCGAAAGGGGACTCCAGCTCCTACGAGCAGTACTTC
CASSEAKGDSSSYEQYF
>TRBD2|TRBJ2-7|once|TRBV2
TGTGCCAGCACCCTTCGGACTAGCGGGATCCGCGTAGAGCAGTACTTC
CASTLRTSGIRVEQYF
>TRBD2|TRBJ2-5|-|TRBV30
TGTGCCTGGAGGTTAGCGGGAAGTCTGAAGACCCAGTACTTC
CAWRLAGSLKTQYF
>-|TRBJ1-1|-|TRBV6-5
TGTGCCAGCAGTTACAATCCAGGGCTTAACACTGAAGCTTTCTTT
CASSYNPGLNTEAFF
>TRBD1|TRBJ1-1|once|TRBV9
TGTGCCAGCAGCTCACGGGGACAGGCTTCGGAAGCTTTCTTT
CASSSRGQASEAFF
>-|TRBJ2-3|-|TRBV28
TGTGCCAGCACCAAGCCTCTCCCCTCTGACACAGATACGCAGTATTTT
CASTKPLPSDTDTQYF
>TRBD1|TRBJ2-7|few|TRBV7-2
TGTGCCAGCAGCCCCCGGGACAGCTCCTACGAGCAGTACTTC
CASSPRDSSYEQYF
>-|TRBJ1-4|many|TRBV7-9
TGTGCCACAAACGAGGGCTTTAATGAAAAACTGTTTTTT
CATNEGFNEKLFF
>TRBD1|TRBJ1-1|-|TRBV29-1
TGCAGCGCCACTACAGGGGTCGCTTTCTTT
CSATTGVAFF
>-|TRBJ2-1|once|TRBV7-3
TGTGCCAGCACTCACTACCGAATAATCAATGAGCAGTTCTTC
CASTHYRIINEQFF
>-|TRBJ2-5|-|TRBV28
TGTGCCAGCAGTTTCGAGTACCAAGAGACCCAGTACTTC
CASSFEYQETQYF
>-|TRBJ1-1|-|TRBV2
TGTGCCAGCAGTCAGGTCCTGAACACTGAAGCTTTCTTT
CASSQVLNTEAFF
>TRBD1|TRBJ1-1|-|TRBV5-1
TGCGCCAGCAGCTTCCAGGGGGCGTATTTCACTGAAGCTTTCTTT
CASSFQGAYFTEAFF
>-|TRBJ1-1|-|TRBV18
TGTGCCAGCTCACCACAGGGTGTGGGGAACACTGAAGCTTTCTTT
CASSPQGVGNTEAFF
>-|TRBJ2-1|many|TRBV7-2
TGTGCCAGCAGCTTAGACCCGGGACTGCATAATGAGCAGTTCTTC
CASSLDPGLHNEQFF
>TRBD2|TRBJ2-7|-|TRBV11-2
TGTGCCAGCAGCTTGAGATCCCTAGCGGGAGCGAACGAGCAGTACTTC
CASSLRSLAGANEQYF
>-|TRBJ2-2|once|TRBV5-1
TGCGCCAGCAGCTTGGAAGGACTTGCCGGGGAGCTGTTTTTT
CASSLEGLAGELFF
>-|TRBJ1-2|-|TRBV19
TGTGCCAGTAGTATACTGGCCAGGGAAGGCTATGGCTACACCTTC
CASSILAREGYGYTF
>TRBD2|TRBJ2-3|-|TRBV5-6
TGTGCCAGCAGCTTGGCGGGGGACTACACAGATACGCAGTATTTT
CASSLAGDYTDTQYF
>TRBD1|TRBJ2-7|-|TRBV27
TGTGCCAGCAGTTTACAGGGGGCCCCCGAGCAGTACTTC
CASSLQGAPEQYF
>-|TRBJ2-2|-|TRBV15
TGTGCCACCAGCAGAGATCTAGTGGGCACCGGGGAGCTGTTTTTT
CATSRDLVGTGELFF
>-|TRBJ1-5|many|TRBV15
TGTGCCACCAGCAGAGAGGCAGAGGGCGGTCAGCCCCAGCATTTT
CATSREAEGGQPQHF
>-|TRBJ1-2|-|TRBV5-1
TGCGCCAGCAGCTTGGGCAGTCTGCCTAACTATGGCTACACCTTC
CASSLGSLPNYGYTF
>-|TRBJ2-7|once|TRBV28
TGTGCCAGCAGGGAGGGAGGGGGGTACGAGCAGTACTTC
CASREGGGYEQYF
>-|TRBJ2-1|-|TRBV28
TGTGCCAGCAGATTCCCGCGGTTCAATGAGCAGTTCTTC
CASRFPRFNEQFF
>-|TRBJ2-3|-|TRBV18
TGTGCCAGCTCACCTCTATTTGGCGGGACTGGCCCAGATACGCAGTATTTT
CASSPLFGGTGPDTQYF
>TRBD1|TRBJ2-6|few|TRBV27
TGTGCCAGCAGTTCTCTCGGACAGGGAGGCTCTGGGGCCAACGTCCTGACTTTC
CASSSLGQGGSGANVLTF
>-|TRBJ2-1|once|TRBV7-9
TGTGCCAGCAGCGCGGGACGCCCAAGCTCCTACAATGAGCAGTTCTTC
CASSAGRPSSYNEQFF
>TRBD1|TRBJ1-3|-|TRBV5-6
TGTGCCAGCAGCTGGGGACAGGGAAACACCATATATTTT
CASSWGQGNTIYF
>-|TRBJ2-7|-|TRBV5-1
TGCGCCAGCAGACCGGACAGGGCGGGAGACGAGCAGTACTTC
CASRPDRAGDEQYF